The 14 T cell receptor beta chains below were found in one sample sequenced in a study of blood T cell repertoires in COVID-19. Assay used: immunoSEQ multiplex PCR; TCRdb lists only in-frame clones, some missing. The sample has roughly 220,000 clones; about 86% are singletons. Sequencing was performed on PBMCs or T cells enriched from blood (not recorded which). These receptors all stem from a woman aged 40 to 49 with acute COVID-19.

The chain's CDR3 is CSVCGTESYEQYF. Written as DNA, the CDR3 is TGCAGCGTTTGCGGGACAGAGTCCTACGAGCAGTACTTC. The genes are TRBV29-1 and TRBJ2-7; tentatively, D is TRBD1 (7 bases). Germline CDR1 is SQVTM and CDR2 is ANQGSEA. The CDR3 length is 13 residues. The V end lost 5 bases, the J end lost 1 base, and 12 bases lay between the germline ends.

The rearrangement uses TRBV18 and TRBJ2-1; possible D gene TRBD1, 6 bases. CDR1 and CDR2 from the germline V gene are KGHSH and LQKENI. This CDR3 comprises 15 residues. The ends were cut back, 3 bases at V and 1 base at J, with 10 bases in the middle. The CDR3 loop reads CASSPLQGSYNEQFF. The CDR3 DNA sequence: TGTGCCAGCTCACCCTTACAGGGTTCCTACAATGAGCAGTTCTTC. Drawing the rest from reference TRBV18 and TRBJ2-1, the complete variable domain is NAGVMQNPRHLVRRRGQEARLRCSPMKGHSHVYWYRQLPEEGLKFMVYLQKENIIDESGMPKERFSAEFPKEGPSILRIQQVVRGDSAAYFCASSPLQGSYNEQFFGPGTRLTVL.

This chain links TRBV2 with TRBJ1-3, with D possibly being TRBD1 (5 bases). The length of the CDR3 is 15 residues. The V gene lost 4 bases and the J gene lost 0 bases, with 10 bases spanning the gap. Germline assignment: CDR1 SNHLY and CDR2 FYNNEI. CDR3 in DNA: TGTGCCAGCAGTGTCGACAGCTACTCTGGAAACACCATATATTTT. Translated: CASSVDSYSGNTIYF.

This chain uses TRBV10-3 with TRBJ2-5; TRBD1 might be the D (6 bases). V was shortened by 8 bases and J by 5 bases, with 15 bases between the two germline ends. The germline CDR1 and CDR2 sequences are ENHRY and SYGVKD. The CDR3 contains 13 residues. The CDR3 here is CAIRNRDAETQYF. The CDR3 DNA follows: TGTGCCATCCGCAACAGGGATGCGGAGACCCAGTACTTC.

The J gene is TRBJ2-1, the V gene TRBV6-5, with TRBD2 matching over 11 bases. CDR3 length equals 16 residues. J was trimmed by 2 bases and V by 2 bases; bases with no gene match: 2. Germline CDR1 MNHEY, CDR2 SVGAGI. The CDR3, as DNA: TGTGCCAGCAGTTACCTTAGCGGGAGGGCCTACAATGAGCAGTTCTTC. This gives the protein CASSYLSGRAYNEQFF.

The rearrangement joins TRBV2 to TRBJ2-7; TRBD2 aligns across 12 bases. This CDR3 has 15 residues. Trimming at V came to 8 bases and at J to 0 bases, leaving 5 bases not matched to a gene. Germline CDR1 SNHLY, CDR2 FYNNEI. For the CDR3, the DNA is TGTGCCAGCGTACTAGCGGGAGGAACCTCCTACGAGCAGTACTTC. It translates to CASVLAGGTSYEQYF.

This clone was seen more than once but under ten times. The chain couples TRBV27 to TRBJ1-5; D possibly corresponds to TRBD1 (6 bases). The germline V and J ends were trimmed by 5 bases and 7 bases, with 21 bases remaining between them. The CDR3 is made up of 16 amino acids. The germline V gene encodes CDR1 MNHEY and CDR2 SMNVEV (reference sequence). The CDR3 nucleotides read TGTGCCAGCAGTCAAACCACAGGGCACGTCTCCCAGCCCCAGCATTTT. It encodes CASSQTTGHVSQPQHF.

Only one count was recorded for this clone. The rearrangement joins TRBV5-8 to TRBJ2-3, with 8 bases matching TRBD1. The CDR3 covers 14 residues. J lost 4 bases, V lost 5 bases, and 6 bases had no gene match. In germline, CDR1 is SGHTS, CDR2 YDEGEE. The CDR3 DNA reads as TGTGCCAGCAGTTCTGGACAGGGTGCAGATACGCAGTATTTT. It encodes CASSSGQGADTQYF.

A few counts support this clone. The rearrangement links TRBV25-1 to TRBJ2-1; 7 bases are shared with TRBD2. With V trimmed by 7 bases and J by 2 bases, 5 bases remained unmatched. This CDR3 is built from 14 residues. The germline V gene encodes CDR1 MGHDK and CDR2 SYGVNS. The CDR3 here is CASNLGLPYNEQFF. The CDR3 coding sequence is TGTGCCAGCAATTTGGGACTACCCTACAATGAGCAGTTCTTC. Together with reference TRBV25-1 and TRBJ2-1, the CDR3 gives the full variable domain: EADIYQTPRYLVIGTGKKITLECSQTMGHDKMYWYQQDPGMELHLIHYSYGVNSTEKGDLSSESTVSRIRTEHFPLTLESARPSHTSQYLCASNLGLPYNEQFFGPGTRLTVL.

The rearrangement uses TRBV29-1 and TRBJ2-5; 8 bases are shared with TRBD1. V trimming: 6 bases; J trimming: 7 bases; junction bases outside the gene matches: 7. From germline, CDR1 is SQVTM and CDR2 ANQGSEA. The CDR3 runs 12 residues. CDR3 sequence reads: CSVGQGGVTQYF. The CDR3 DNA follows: TGCAGCGTAGGACAGGGAGGCGTGACCCAGTACTTC.

DNA of the CDR3: TGCGCCAGCAGTGATTCTTACAGGGGAACTGGCTACACCTTC. Translation: CASSDSYRGTGYTF. The chain has TRBV10-2 and TRBJ1-2; 7 bases are shared with TRBD1. The CDR3 extends over 14 amino acids. Trimming cost V 3 bases and J 7 bases; bases outside gene matches: 8. Germline CDR1 is WSHSY and CDR2 is SAAADI.

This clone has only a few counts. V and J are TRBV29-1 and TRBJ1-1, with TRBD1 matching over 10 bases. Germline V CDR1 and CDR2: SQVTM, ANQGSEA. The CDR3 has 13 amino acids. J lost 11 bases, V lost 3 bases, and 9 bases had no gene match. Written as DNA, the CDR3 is TGCAGCGTTGAGCCGACAGGGGGCGGTAGGGCTTTCTTT. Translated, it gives CSVEPTGGGRAFF. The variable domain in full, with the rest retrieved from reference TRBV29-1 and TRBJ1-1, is SAVISQKPSRDICQRGTSLTIQCQVDSQVTMMFWYRQQPGQSLTLIATANQGSEATYESGFVIDKFPISRPNLTFSTLTVSNMSPEDSSIYLCSVEPTGGGRAFFGQGTRLTVV.

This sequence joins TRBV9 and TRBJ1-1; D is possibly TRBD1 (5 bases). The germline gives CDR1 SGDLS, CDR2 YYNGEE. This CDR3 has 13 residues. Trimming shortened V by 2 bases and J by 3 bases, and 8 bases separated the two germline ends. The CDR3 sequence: CASSVRGDTEAFF. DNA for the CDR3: TGTGCCAGCAGCGTCCGGGGGGACACTGAAGCTTTCTTT.

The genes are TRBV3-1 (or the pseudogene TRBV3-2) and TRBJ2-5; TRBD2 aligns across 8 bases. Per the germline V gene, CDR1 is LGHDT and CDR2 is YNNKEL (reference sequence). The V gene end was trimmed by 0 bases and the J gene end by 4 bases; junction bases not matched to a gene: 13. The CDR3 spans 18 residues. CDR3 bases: TGTGCCAGCAGCCAAGATTTGGCTAGAACGGGAGGGCGAGAGACCCAGTACTTC. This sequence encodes CASSQDLARTGGRETQYF.